The present entry profiles one T cell receptor (beta chain) with its context. Its antigen is undetermined. In the ViraFEST assay, antigen-specific CD4+ clonotypes were identified by expansion after peptide-pool stimulation. The authors isolated CD4+ T cells after 9 to 10 days of culture. Two-dose vaccination with either BNT162b2 or mRNA-1273 was given to the participants. It was with around 10 IU/ml IL-2 and 8 to 10 ug/ml peptides that under 2.5 million PBMC per well were cultured. Half-medium replacement with IL-2 medium occurred on days 3 and 7. This entry comes from a study of vaccination effects on CD4 cells after COVID-19. General observations from the study: At late timepoints after vaccination, vaccine- and infection-induced clones shrank markedly.

Assay: immunoSEQ multiplex PCR; the TCRdb copy retains only in-frame clones and omits some. The sample holds over 60,000 clones; around 69% are singletons and the top ten take 1.5% to 1.7%. Germline CDR1 SGHVS, CDR2 FQNEAQ. V shed 1 base and J shed 5 bases, with 8 bases lying between them. The length of the CDR3 is 13 residues. The V call is TRBV7-8, the J call TRBJ2-5; perhaps TRBD2 as D (5 bases). This clonotype was obtained from a human donor who received a COVID-19 vaccine. This specimen was CD4+ T cells from PBMCs cultured with HCoV-229E spike peptides, taken after COVID-19 vaccination. The CDR3 sequence is CASSLVAPETQYF. The CDR3 region has the DNA TGTGCCAGCAGCTTAGTAGCGCCGGAGACCCAGTACTTC.